This TCR beta chain originates from a study of regulatory T cells in long-lasting Graves disease. Looking at the study overall: Antithyroid drugs had been taken by newly diagnosed Graves' patients for under 3 months.

The authors built TCR beta libraries using iRepertoire HTBI primers and Arm-PCR of CDR3 regions. TCRdb re-called the multiplex PCR reads with MiXCR, one entry per CDR3 protein. Among 200,000 to 250,000 distinct CDR3 sequences listed, roughly 21% were seen once. This CDR3 region has 15 residues. Trimming removed 0 bases from V and 0 bases from J, with 8 bases in between. Germline V lookup: CDR1 SEHNR, CDR2 FQNEAQ (reference sequence). Ten or more counts support this clonotype. As to time point: newly diagnosed GD, antithyroid drugs for less than 3 months. Extracted PBMC RNA gave rise to the TCR library.

The chain has TRBV7-9 and TRBJ1-1, with D perhaps TRBD1 (5 bases). This receptor was obtained from a female donor with Graves disease. The source was peripheral blood mononuclear cells (PBMCs), collected at new diagnosis, from a patient treated with antithyroid drugs. The CDR3: CASSLAYRLNTEAFF. The CDR3 coding sequence is TGTGCCAGCAGCTTAGCGTACAGGCTGAACACTGAAGCTTTCTTT.